One sample yielded the 21 T cell receptor beta chains listed below, sequenced in a study of technical replicates of blood from several donors. Using immunoSEQ multiplex PCR, the repertoire was profiled, and TCRdb retains in-frame clones only, with some absent. The table has about 63,000 clones, approximately 86% seen once. Specimen: PBMCs. The receptors originated from a human donor in good health. Some clones in this sample may be carry-over from other donors' samples.

This clone was seen a handful of times. V and J are TRBV6-1 and TRBJ2-7; tentatively, D is TRBD2 (7 bases). CDR3 length: 15 amino acids. The V end lost 1 base, the J end lost 4 bases, and 14 bases lay between the germline ends. The germline gives CDR1 MNHNS, CDR2 SASEGT. CDR3 loop: CASSEEGGGPYEQYF. The CDR3 coding sequence is TGTGCCAGCAGTGAAGAAGGGGGGGGGCCTTACGAGCAGTACTTC.

The chain recombines TRBV7-7 with TRBJ2-3; 8 bases line up with TRBD2. The germline V gene encodes CDR1 SSHAT and CDR2 FNYEAQ (reference sequence). The junction had 21 bases not matched to a gene; V was cut back by 5 bases and J by 8 bases. The CDR3 totals 18 residues. CDR3 sequence (DNA): TGTGCCAGCAGCCCAGACCTTATAGCGGGGCTCGGAGGTGGTACGCAGTATTTT. This sequence encodes CASSPDLIAGLGGGTQYF.

The chain carries TRBV5-1 and TRBJ2-3, with 10 nucleotides matching TRBD2. The CDR3 is 16 amino acids. The V gene end was trimmed by 2 bases and the J gene end by 0 bases; junction bases not matched to a gene: 3. Germline V CDR1 and CDR2: SGHRS, YFSETQ. Here the CDR3 reads CASSFSSGRSTDTQYF. The CDR3 nucleotides read TGCGCCAGCAGCTTTTCTAGCGGGAGAAGCACAGATACGCAGTATTTT. Drawing the rest from reference TRBV5-1 and TRBJ2-3, the complete variable domain is KAGVTQTPRYLIKTRGQQVTLSCSPISGHRSVSWYQQTPGQGLQFLFEYFSETQRNKGNFPGRFSGRQFSNSRSEMNVSTLELGDSALYLCASSFSSGRSTDTQYFGPGTRLTVL.

This chain connects TRBV4-1 to TRBJ2-3, with 8 bases aligning to TRBD2. V was clipped by 4 bases and J by 0 bases; unmatched bases: 15. Per the germline V gene, CDR1 is MGHRA and CDR2 is YSYEKL. The CDR3 is 19 residues long. The CDR3 protein is CASSRPPSGGLWSTDTQYF. The CDR3 DNA sequence: TGCGCCAGCAGCCGGCCTCCGAGCGGGGGCCTCTGGAGCACAGATACGCAGTATTTT.

The chain couples TRBV25-1 to TRBJ2-7; 14 bases are shared with TRBD2. This CDR3 is built from 17 residues. Germline V gene sequence: CDR1 MGHDK, CDR2 SYGVNS. The trim removed 4 bases at V and 2 bases at J, leaving 7 bases unmatched. CDR3 in DNA: TGTGCCAGCAGTGGGGGACTAGCGGGGGACCAAACCTACGAGCAGTACTTC. Protein sequence: CASSGGLAGDQTYEQYF.

V is TRBV6-5 and J is TRBJ2-7; a weak D match, TRBD2 (7 bases). V lost 0 bases, J lost 3 bases, and 12 bases lay in between. Germline values: CDR1 MNHEY, CDR2 SVGAGI. This CDR3 comprises 15 residues. CDR3 sequence: CASSYSGGPLYEQYF. Here the CDR3 DNA reads TGTGCCAGCAGTTACTCGGGGGGGCCACTCTACGAGCAGTACTTC.

V usage is TRBV30 and J usage is TRBJ1-2; 9 bases fit TRBD1. V was clipped by 2 bases and J by 8 bases; unmatched bases: 15. Per germline, CDR1 GTSNPN and CDR2 SVGIG (reference sequence). The CDR3 is 16 amino acids. This CDR3 reads CAWSLTPGGQGGGYTF. CDR3 in DNA: TGTGCCTGGAGTCTCACCCCTGGGGGACAGGGAGGAGGCTACACCTTC.

This clone has only one observation. The rearrangement uses TRBV4-1 and TRBJ2-2, with D possibly matching TRBD2 (6 bases). V lost 4 bases and J lost 5, with 14 bases in between. This CDR3 contains 15 residues. CDR1 and CDR2 (germline): MGHRA, YSYEKL. The CDR3 protein is CASSPNPSGTGELFF. DNA of the CDR3: TGCGCCAGCAGCCCCAACCCCAGCGGGACCGGGGAGCTGTTTTTT.

The chain recombines TRBV30 with TRBJ1-4; no firm D call. This CDR3 spans 14 amino acids. Germline V CDR1 and CDR2: GTSNPN, SVGIG (reference sequence). Trimming pared 0 bases from V and 7 bases from J, leaving 12 bases between. The CDR3 DNA reads TGTGCCTGGAGTGTATTCGGAGGGCGTGAAAAACTGTTTTTT. Translating gives CAWSVFGGREKLFF.

The genes are TRBV7-3 and TRBJ1-1, with unresolved D. This CDR3 has 13 residues. The germline CDR1 and CDR2 sequences are SGHTA and FQGTGA. With 5 bases removed from V and 2 bases from J, the gap between germline ends came to 9 bases. The CDR3 bases are TGTGCCAGCAGCGGAGGTCTCAACACTGAAGCTTTCTTT. Residues: CASSGGLNTEAFF.

This chain's CDR3 is CASSFQSGTRGDEQFF. CDR3 bases: TGTGCCAGCAGCTTTCAATCCGGGACTAGGGGGGATGAGCAGTTCTTC. This chain uses TRBV7-9 with TRBJ2-1; 8 positions agree with TRBD2. This CDR3 region has 16 residues. The germline CDR1 and CDR2 sequences are SEHNR and FQNEAQ (reference sequence). V lost 3 bases, J lost 8 bases, and 12 bases stayed unmatched.

The DNA of the CDR3 is TGTGCCACCAGCAGAGATCCATCCACCGGGGAGCTGTTTTTT. Its protein is CATSRDPSTGELFF. V gene TRBV15 combines with J gene TRBJ2-2; D call uncertain. Germline V CDR1 and CDR2: LNHNV, YYDKDF (reference sequence). V was clipped by 0 bases and J by 4 bases, with 6 bases between them. CDR3 length: 14 residues.

The chain carries TRBV9 and TRBJ2-1; 7 bases line up with TRBD1. CDR1 is SGDLS, CDR2 YYNGEE, per germline. There are 15 residues in the CDR3. Trimming took 4 bases from V and 4 from J; bases not matched to a gene: 8. CDR3 loop: CASSTRQGSYNEQFF. As DNA, the CDR3 is TGTGCCAGCAGCACCCGACAGGGTTCATACAATGAGCAGTTCTTC.

The chain carries TRBV18 and TRBJ2-3; TRBD1 matches 8 bases. The CDR3 sequence is 14 residues long. The ends lost 5 bases at V and 6 bases at J; junction bases unmatched: 7. The germline V gene has CDR1 KGHSH and CDR2 LQKENI. The CDR3 bases are TGTGCCAGCTCAACAGGGGGTGGATTGGATACGCAGTATTTT. As protein: CASSTGGGLDTQYF. The whole variable domain, remainder taken from reference TRBV18 and TRBJ2-3, is NAGVMQNPRHLVRRRGQEARLRCSPMKGHSHVYWYRQLPEEGLKFMVYLQKENIIDESGMPKERFSAEFPKEGPSILRIQQVVRGDSAAYFCASSTGGGLDTQYFGPGTRLTVL.

The chain uses TRBV6-5 and TRBJ1-2, with a tentative D call TRBD1 (5 bases). V was trimmed by 7 bases and J by 3 bases, leaving 6 bases between them. Germline loops: CDR1 MNHEY, CDR2 SVGAGI. The CDR3 covers 11 residues. For the CDR3, the DNA is TGTGCCAGCATGACAGACTATGGCTACACCTTC. Its translation: CASMTDYGYTF.

The chain carries TRBV5-1 and TRBJ2-5; 7 bases match TRBD1. The CDR3 contains 14 residues. Looked up from germline, CDR1 is SGHRS and CDR2 is YFSETQ. The J segment lost 5 bases and the V segment lost 5 bases, leaving 9 bases of the junction unmatched. The CDR3 DNA sequence: TGCGCCAGCAGGGGGACAGCTTCGTCTGAGACCCAGTACTTC. It translates to CASRGTASSETQYF.

The genes are TRBV10-3 and TRBJ1-2, with D maybe TRBD1 (5 bases). Germline CDR1 reads ENHRY; CDR2 reads SYGVKD. The V end lost 3 bases, the J end lost 4 bases, and 18 bases lay between the germline ends. The CDR3 is 16 residues long. Here the CDR3 DNA reads TGTGCCATCAGTGAAATAGGAGGGGCGGGGAGCTATGGCTACACCTTC. This gives the protein CAISEIGGAGSYGYTF.

This clone was observed a handful of times. The chain employs TRBV2 and TRBJ1-6, with D possibly TRBD1 on 6 matching bases. Trimming took 7 bases from V and 7 from J, leaving 11 bases between them. The germline CDR1 and CDR2 sequences are SNHLY and FYNNEI. This CDR3 comprises 13 residues. The CDR3 sequence is CASIRDKNSPLHF. In DNA form, the CDR3 reads TGTGCCAGCATTAGGGACAAAAATTCACCCCTCCACTTT.

This clone has at least ten counts. V usage is TRBV9 and J usage is TRBJ2-2, with a possible D match to TRBD2 (6 bases). The CDR3 extends over 14 amino acids. V was clipped by 3 bases and J by 7 bases, with 13 bases between them. Germline lookup yields CDR1 SGDLS and CDR2 YYNGEE. CDR3 sequence: CASSAGLRSGELFF. Here the CDR3 DNA reads TGTGCCAGCAGCGCGGGACTGCGGAGCGGGGAGCTGTTTTTT.

The chain carries TRBV7-2 and TRBJ1-5, with TRBD1 as a possible D gene (6 bases). V lost 3 bases to trimming and J lost 0 bases, with 9 bases between them. Germline-derived CDR1 and CDR2 are SGHTA and FQGNSA. The CDR3 covers 15 residues. CDR3 nucleotide sequence: TGTGCCAGCAGCTTTGGGGGCTCTAGCAATCAGCCCCAGCATTTT. This gives the protein CASSFGGSSNQPQHF.

The V gene is TRBV6-1, the J gene TRBJ2-5; D perhaps matches TRBD2 (5 bases). Germline V gene data show CDR1 as MNHNS and CDR2 as SASEGT. This CDR3 contains 13 residues. Trimming removed 5 bases at V and 10 bases at J, with 17 bases between. In DNA form, the CDR3 reads TGTGCCAGCAGTACCGGACCAGTAGGAGGCCAGTACTTC. Encoded protein: CASSTGPVGGQYF.